The TCR beta chain described here comes from a study of OX40 agonist ivuxolimab in advanced cancers. The protocol was immunoSEQ multiplex PCR, while the TCRdb copy is restricted to in-frame clones and leaves out a portion. The table lists under 90,000 clones, around nine tenths of them singletons. J gave up 4 bases and V 10 bases, and 5 bases lay outside the gene matches. Germline V lookup: CDR1 LNHDA, CDR2 SQIVND (reference sequence). The CDR3 is made up of 13 amino acids. The clonotype comes from an adult with an advanced solid tumor such as melanoma, head and neck, liver or kidney cancer. Sample: CD4+ or CD8+ T cells sorted from blood, taken in a trial of the OX40 agonist ivuxolimab. This chain links TRBV19 with TRBJ2-3, with 10 bases matching TRBD2. CDR3 protein: CATSGRAADTQYF. In DNA form, the CDR3 reads TGTGCCACAAGCGGGAGGGCCGCAGATACGCAGTATTTT.